Listed here are 25 T cell receptor beta chains from one sample, sequenced in a study of T cells in Graves' hyperthyroidism and ophthalmopathy. RNA transcripts served as the template for amplifying TCR beta CDR3 regions. RT-PCR in the first round (using the HTBI primer set) targeted the TCR CDR3. TCRdb fed the multiplex PCR reads into MiXCR, producing one record per CDR3 protein. The sample lists around 380,000 distinct CDR3 sequences, roughly 13% occurring once. Sequences were obtained from blood. These receptors all stem from a man aged 30 to 39 with Graves' hyperthyroidism that later progressed to Graves' ophthalmopathy.

V and J are TRBV7-9 and TRBJ2-5; 7 positions agree with TRBD1. CDR1 and CDR2 (germline): SEHNR, FQNEAQ (reference sequence). J lost 5 bases, V lost 5 bases, and 11 bases had no gene match. The CDR3 contains 15 residues. The CDR3 here is CASSRDRIIEETQYF. CDR3 bases: TGTGCCAGCAGCCGGGACAGAATAATCGAGGAGACCCAGTACTTC.

This clonotype was recorded many times. V usage is TRBV7-2 and J usage is TRBJ1-5, with 9 bases fitting TRBD1. There are 15 residues in the CDR3. V was clipped by 1 base and J by 6 bases; unmatched bases: 4. The germline gives CDR1 SGHTA, CDR2 FQGNSA. CDR3 nucleotide sequence: TGTGCCAGCAGCTTAGACAGGGGGCTCGGTCAGCCCCAGCATTTT. This sequence encodes CASSLDRGLGQPQHF.

The sample holds one count of this clonotype. V is TRBV7-3 and J is TRBJ2-1; 14 bases map to TRBD2. CDR1 is SGHTA, CDR2 FQGTGA, per germline. The CDR3 sequence is 15 residues long. J lost 9 bases, V lost 5 bases, and 6 bases had no gene match. The CDR3, as DNA: TGTGCCAGCAGCCCGACTAGCGGGAGGGCTGGTGAGCAGTTCTTC. Translated, it gives CASSPTSGRAGEQFF.

The gene calls are TRBV5-1 and TRBJ1-3, with no clear D. Trimming removed 2 bases from V and 0 bases from J, with 6 bases in between. The germline V gene encodes CDR1 SGHRS and CDR2 YFSETQ. This CDR3 has 14 amino acids. In DNA, the CDR3 is TGCGCCAGCAGCTTACAGAGCTCTGGAAACACCATATATTTT. Amino acids: CASSLQSSGNTIYF. Looking up the rest from reference TRBV5-1 and TRBJ1-3 gives the full variable domain: KAGVTQTPRYLIKTRGQQVTLSCSPISGHRSVSWYQQTPGQGLQFLFEYFSETQRNKGNFPGRFSGRQFSNSRSEMNVSTLELGDSALYLCASSLQSSGNTIYFGEGSWLTVV.

At least ten counts were recorded for this clonotype. The chain carries TRBV12-3 or TRBV12-4 and TRBJ1-1, with 11 positions matching TRBD1. This CDR3 region has 17 residues. Trimming cost V 4 bases and J 4 bases; bases outside gene matches: 11. The CDR3 here is CASSSLSSGTGGTEAFF. In DNA, the CDR3 is TGTGCCAGCAGTTCATTATCGTCCGGGACAGGGGGCACTGAAGCTTTCTTT.

This clonotype has only a few counts. This chain connects TRBV6-1 to TRBJ1-3; D is ambiguous. The ends were cut back, 8 bases at V and 2 bases at J, with 19 bases in the middle. From germline, CDR1 is MNHNS and CDR2 SASEGT. The CDR3 has 16 residues. The CDR3 sequence is CASFDPRFFPGNTIYF. In DNA form, the CDR3 reads TGTGCCAGCTTCGATCCCAGATTCTTCCCTGGAAACACCATATATTTT.

The chain has TRBV18 and TRBJ2-2; 8 bases fit TRBD1. The CDR3 is 15 residues long. Germline V gene data show CDR1 as KGHSH and CDR2 as LQKENI. With V trimmed by 5 bases and J by 5 bases, 7 bases remained unmatched. CDR3 bases: TGTGCCAGCTCAGTGGCAGGGGGCGCAACCGGGGAGCTGTTTTTT. This encodes CASSVAGGATGELFF.

At least ten counts were recorded for this clonotype. The chain has TRBV20-1 and TRBJ2-7, with D possibly being TRBD2 (5 bases). Germline CDR1 is DFQATT and CDR2 is SNEGSKA (reference sequence). This CDR3 spans 14 amino acids. Trimming took 0 bases from V and 3 from J, leaving 12 bases between them. Here the CDR3 DNA reads TGCAGTGCTAGAGATCGTGACGGGGACTACGAGCAGTACTTC. Protein: CSARDRDGDYEQYF.

The chain recombines TRBV14 with TRBJ2-5; 8 nucleotides match TRBD2. The CDR3 sequence is 18 residues long. Trimming cost V 4 bases and J 5 bases; bases outside gene matches: 18. Germline V gene sequence: CDR1 SGHDN, CDR2 FVKESK. The CDR3 bases are TGTGCCAGCAGCCTATCAAGGTCTTACGGGGGGGCCTGGGAGACCCAGTACTTC. Translation: CASSLSRSYGGAWETQYF.

Points on this clonotype: A much bigger clone sits one base away, suggesting this may be a read error. The chain is built from TRBV12-3 or TRBV12-4 and TRBJ1-5, with 7 bases identical to TRBD1. The CDR3 runs 17 residues. V lost 7 bases to trimming and J lost 6 bases; unmatched junction nucleotides: 18. Here the CDR3 reads CASTLKGIGGGFQPQHF. The CDR3, as DNA: TGTGCCAGCACGCTTAAAGGGATTGGAGGGGGCTTTCAGCCCCAGCATTTT.

This clonotype was counted ten times or more. The chain joins TRBV12-3 or TRBV12-4 to TRBJ2-1; D gene unclear. V was clipped by 3 bases and J by 3 bases, with 12 bases between them. There are 15 residues in the CDR3. CDR3 in DNA: TGTGCCAGCAGTTTGGCCCACGGGCTCTACAATGAGCAGTTCTTC. Encoded protein: CASSLAHGLYNEQFF.

This clonotype was picked up many times. The chain carries TRBV28 and TRBJ1-2, with D unclear. This CDR3 is 11 amino acids long. Germline values: CDR1 MDHEN, CDR2 SYDVKM. With 7 bases removed from V and 4 bases from J, the gap between germline ends came to 7 bases. The CDR3 reads CASTDVYGYTF. As DNA, the CDR3 is TGTGCCAGCACCGATGTCTATGGCTACACCTTC.

This clonotype has just one count. A read error may be the cause here, since a much bigger clone is one base away. This CDR3 is CASRQGGRWRSYEQYF. The CDR3 DNA reads as TGTGCCAGCAGACAGGGGGGCAGGTGGCGATCCTACGAGCAGTACTTC. V is TRBV11-2 and J is TRBJ2-7; TRBD1 matches at 8 bases. The CDR3 sequence is 16 residues long. Per germline, CDR1 SGHAT and CDR2 FQNNGV. The V segment lost 6 bases and the J segment 1 base; nucleotides outside the gene matches: 11.

This clonotype showed up many times. This chain uses TRBV2 with TRBJ1-1; a weak D match, TRBD1 (5 bases). V gave up 4 bases and J gave up 2 bases, with 29 bases separating them. CDR1 and CDR2 (germline): SNHLY, FYNNEI. The CDR3 is 20 amino acids. CDR3 nucleotides: TGTGCCAGCAGTGTATCGGTGTGGGAGCGGGGGTCACTAGGAAACACTGAAGCTTTCTTT. Protein sequence: CASSVSVWERGSLGNTEAFF.

This clonotype was observed many times. V is TRBV12-3 or TRBV12-4 and J is TRBJ1-5; D gene unclear. V was trimmed by 3 bases and J by 3 bases, leaving 6 bases between them. The CDR3 loop spans 13 amino acids. DNA of the CDR3: TGTGCCAGCAGTTTGGGGTACAATCAGCCCCAGCATTTT. It encodes CASSLGYNQPQHF.

Remarks on this clonotype: The junction does not match germline at one end; this may be a read error. The V call is TRBV7-2, the J call TRBJ2-1; 11 positions agree with TRBD2. This CDR3 is built from 14 residues. The V gene's germline CDR1 is SGHTA and CDR2 FQGNSA. Here the CDR3 reads CAISHTSGGHEQFF. Written as DNA, the CDR3 is TGTGCCATCAGCCATACTAGCGGGGGACATGAGCAGTTCTTC.

In its sample, this clonotype was seen a few times. The rearrangement uses TRBV30 and TRBJ2-3; maybe TRBD1 (6 bases). The V and J ends lost 1 base and 6 bases respectively, with 20 bases between them. The CDR3 consists of 16 residues. Germline CDR1 and CDR2: GTSNPN and SVGIG (reference sequence). CDR3 coding DNA: TGTGCCTGGAGTGCCCAGCGAGCAGGGGATATGGATACGCAGTATTTT. Translation gives CAWSAQRAGDMDTQYF.

This clonotype appeared many times. This rearrangement joins TRBV12-3 or TRBV12-4 to TRBJ2-5, with TRBD2 matching over 7 bases. This CDR3 is built from 12 residues. V lost 7 bases, J lost 8 bases, and 7 bases stayed unmatched. The CDR3 region has the DNA TGTGCCAGCACCTGGGGGGGGGAAACCCAGTACTTC. As protein: CASTWGGETQYF.

The rearrangement links TRBV6-1 to TRBJ1-2, with D hard to call. The CDR3 is 12 amino acids. Per germline, CDR1 MNHNS and CDR2 SASEGT. The CDR3 region is CAAYGANYGYTF. The DNA of the CDR3 is TGTGCAGCATACGGGGCTAACTATGGCTACACCTTC.

This clonotype occurred many times. The rearrangement uses TRBV5-5 and TRBJ2-7; D unresolved. Trimming removed 5 bases from V and 2 bases from J, with 8 bases in between. The CDR3 sequence is 12 residues long. The germline V gene has CDR1 SGHKS and CDR2 YYEKEE (reference sequence). CDR3 nucleotide sequence: TGTGCCAGCAGTCTATTAACCTACGAGCAGTACTTC. Protein sequence: CASSLLTYEQYF.

This clonotype was seen at least ten times. The chain joins TRBV24-1 to TRBJ2-5; TRBD2 might be the D (6 bases). Looked up from germline, CDR1 is KGHDR and CDR2 is SFDVKD. The CDR3 runs to 16 residues. The germline V and J ends were trimmed by 1 base and 5 bases, with 16 bases remaining between them. This CDR3 is CATSDFGGNSRETQYF. In DNA, the CDR3 is TGTGCCACCAGTGATTTTGGCGGGAACTCCCGGGAGACCCAGTACTTC.

The chain uses TRBV20-1 and TRBJ1-4; D is perhaps TRBD1 (6 bases). Germline V gene sequence: CDR1 DFQATT, CDR2 SNEGSKA (reference sequence). V was trimmed by 0 bases and J by 12 bases, leaving 23 bases between them. The CDR3 is 16 amino acids. This CDR3 is CSARDPVGGINKELFF. The CDR3 bases are TGCAGTGCTAGAGATCCGGTAGGGGGAATTAACAAGGAACTGTTTTTT.

This clonotype was seen repeatedly, ten times or more. The chain combines TRBV28 with TRBJ1-2, with 10 bases matching TRBD1. Trimming cost V 5 bases and J 3 bases; bases outside gene matches: 3. Germline CDR1 MDHEN, CDR2 SYDVKM. The CDR3 is 14 residues long. The CDR3, as DNA: TGTGCCAGCAGTCCCGGGACAGGGGACTATGGCTACACCTTC. It encodes CASSPGTGDYGYTF.

To note about this clonotype: A much larger clonotype is one base distant, so this may be a read error. The CDR3 loop is CASSTRLAGQETQYF. CDR3 DNA sequence: TGTGCCAGCAGTACGAGACTAGCGGGGCAAGAGACCCAGTACTTC. The chain is built from TRBV2 and TRBJ2-5, with TRBD2 matching 11 bases. In germline, CDR1 is SNHLY, CDR2 FYNNEI. This CDR3 is 15 amino acids long. Germline trimming cut 5 bases from V and 2 bases from J; bases unmatched to any gene: 4.

Ten or more counts support this clonotype. V usage is TRBV5-1 and J usage is TRBJ1-2, with 7 bases matching TRBD1. Trimming took 4 bases from V and 10 from J; bases not matched to a gene: 10. This CDR3 spans 13 amino acids. The germline gives CDR1 SGHRS, CDR2 YFSETQ. This chain's CDR3 is CASSQGGPDSYTF. CDR3 DNA sequence: TGCGCCAGCAGCCAAGGGGGCCCGGACTCCTACACCTTC.